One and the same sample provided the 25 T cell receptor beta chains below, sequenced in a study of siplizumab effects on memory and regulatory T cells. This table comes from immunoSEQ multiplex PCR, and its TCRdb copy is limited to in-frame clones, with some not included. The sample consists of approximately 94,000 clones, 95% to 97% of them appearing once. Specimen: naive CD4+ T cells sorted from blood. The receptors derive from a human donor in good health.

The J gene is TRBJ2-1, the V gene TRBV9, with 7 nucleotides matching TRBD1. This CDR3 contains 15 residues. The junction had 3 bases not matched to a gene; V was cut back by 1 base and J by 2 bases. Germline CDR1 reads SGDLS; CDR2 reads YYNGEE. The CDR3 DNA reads TGTGCCAGCAGCGTAACGGGACAGACCTACAATGAGCAGTTCTTC. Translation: CASSVTGQTYNEQFF.

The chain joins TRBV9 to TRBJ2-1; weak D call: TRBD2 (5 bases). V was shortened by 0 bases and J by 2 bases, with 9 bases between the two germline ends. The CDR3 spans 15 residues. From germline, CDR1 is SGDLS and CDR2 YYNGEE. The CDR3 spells CASSVDEGAYNEQFF. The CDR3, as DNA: TGTGCCAGCAGCGTAGACGAGGGCGCCTACAATGAGCAGTTCTTC.

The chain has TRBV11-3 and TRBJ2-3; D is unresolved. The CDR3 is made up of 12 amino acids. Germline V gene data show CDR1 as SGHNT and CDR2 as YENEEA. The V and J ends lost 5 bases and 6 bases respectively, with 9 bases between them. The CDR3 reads CASSVGWDTQYF. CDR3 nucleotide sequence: TGTGCCAGCAGCGTCGGGTGGGATACGCAGTATTTT.

The CDR3 reads CASSPTGVTDPKNIQYF. The DNA for the CDR3 is TGCGCCAGCAGCCCCACGGGCGTGACGGACCCCAAAAACATTCAGTACTTC. V usage is TRBV4-1 and J usage is TRBJ2-4; D is undetermined. This CDR3 has 17 amino acids. The germline CDR1 and CDR2 sequences are MGHRA and YSYEKL. With 4 bases removed from V and 2 bases from J, the gap between germline ends came to 18 bases.

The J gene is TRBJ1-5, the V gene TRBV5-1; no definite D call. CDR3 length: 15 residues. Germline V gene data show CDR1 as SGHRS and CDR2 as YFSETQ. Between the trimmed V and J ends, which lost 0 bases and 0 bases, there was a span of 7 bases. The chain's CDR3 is CASSLGTVSNQPQHF. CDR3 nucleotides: TGCGCCAGCAGCTTGGGAACAGTTAGCAATCAGCCCCAGCATTTT.

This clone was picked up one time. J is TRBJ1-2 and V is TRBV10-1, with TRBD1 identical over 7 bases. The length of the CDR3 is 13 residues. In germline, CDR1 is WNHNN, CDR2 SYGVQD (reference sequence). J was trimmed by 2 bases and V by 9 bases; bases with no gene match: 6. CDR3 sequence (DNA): TGCGCCAGTAGCCCGGGACAGAACTATGGCTACACCTTC. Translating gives CASSPGQNYGYTF.

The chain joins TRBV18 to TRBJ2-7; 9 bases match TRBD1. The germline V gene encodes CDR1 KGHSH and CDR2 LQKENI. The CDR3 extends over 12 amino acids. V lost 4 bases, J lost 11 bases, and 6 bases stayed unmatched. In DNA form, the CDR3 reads TGTGCCAGCTCACTGACCGGACAGGGGAAGTACTTC. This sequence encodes CASSLTGQGKYF. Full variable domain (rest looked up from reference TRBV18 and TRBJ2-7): NAGVMQNPRHLVRRRGQEARLRCSPMKGHSHVYWYRQLPEEGLKFMVYLQKENIIDESGMPKERFSAEFPKEGPSILRIQQVVRGDSAAYFCASSLTGQGKYFGPGTRLTVT.

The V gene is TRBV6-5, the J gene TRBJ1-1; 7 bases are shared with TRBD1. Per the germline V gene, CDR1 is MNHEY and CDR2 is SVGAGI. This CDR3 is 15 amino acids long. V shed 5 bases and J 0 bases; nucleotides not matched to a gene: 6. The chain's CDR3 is CASSRGDRLNTEAFF. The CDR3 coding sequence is TGTGCCAGCAGTCGCGGGGACAGACTGAACACTGAAGCTTTCTTT.

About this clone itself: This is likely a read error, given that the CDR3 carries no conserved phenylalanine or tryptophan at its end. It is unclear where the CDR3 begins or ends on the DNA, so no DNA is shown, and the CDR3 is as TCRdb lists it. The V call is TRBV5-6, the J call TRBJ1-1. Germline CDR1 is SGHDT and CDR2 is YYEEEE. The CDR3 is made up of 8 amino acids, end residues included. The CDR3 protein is CASSAWGG.

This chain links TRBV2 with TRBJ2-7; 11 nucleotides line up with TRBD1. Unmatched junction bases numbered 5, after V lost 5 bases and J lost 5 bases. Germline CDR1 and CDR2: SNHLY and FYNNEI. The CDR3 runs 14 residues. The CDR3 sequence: CASSLDRGLDEQYF. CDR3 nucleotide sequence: TGTGCCAGCAGTTTGGACAGGGGGCTAGACGAGCAGTACTTC.

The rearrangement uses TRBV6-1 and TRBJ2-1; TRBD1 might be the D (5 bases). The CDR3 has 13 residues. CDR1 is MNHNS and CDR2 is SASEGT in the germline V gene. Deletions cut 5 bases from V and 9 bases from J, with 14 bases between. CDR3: CASSSREQGEQFF. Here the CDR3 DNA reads TGTGCCAGCAGTTCCAGGGAACAAGGTGAGCAGTTCTTC.

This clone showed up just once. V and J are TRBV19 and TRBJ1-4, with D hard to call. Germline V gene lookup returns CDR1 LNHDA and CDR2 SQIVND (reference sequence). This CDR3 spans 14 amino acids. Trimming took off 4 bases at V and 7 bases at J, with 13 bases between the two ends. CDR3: CASSTPRLGEKLFF. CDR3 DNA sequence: TGTGCCAGTAGTACTCCTCGTTTAGGTGAAAAACTGTTTTTT.

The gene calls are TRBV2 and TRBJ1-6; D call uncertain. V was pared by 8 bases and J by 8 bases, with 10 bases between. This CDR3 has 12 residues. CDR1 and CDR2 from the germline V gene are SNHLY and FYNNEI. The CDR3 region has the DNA TGTGCCAGCTCTAGACGGGATTCACCCCTCCACTTT. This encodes CASSRRDSPLHF.

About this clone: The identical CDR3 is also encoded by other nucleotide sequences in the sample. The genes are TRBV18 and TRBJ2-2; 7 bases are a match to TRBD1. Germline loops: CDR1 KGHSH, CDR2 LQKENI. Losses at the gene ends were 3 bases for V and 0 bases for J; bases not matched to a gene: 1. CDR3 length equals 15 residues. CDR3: CASSPGTANTGELFF. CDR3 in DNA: TGTGCCAGCTCACCCGGGACAGCGAACACCGGGGAGCTGTTTTTT. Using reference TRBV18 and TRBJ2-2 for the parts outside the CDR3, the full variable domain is NAGVMQNPRHLVRRRGQEARLRCSPMKGHSHVYWYRQLPEEGLKFMVYLQKENIIDESGMPKERFSAEFPKEGPSILRIQQVVRGDSAAYFCASSPGTANTGELFFGEGSRLTVL.

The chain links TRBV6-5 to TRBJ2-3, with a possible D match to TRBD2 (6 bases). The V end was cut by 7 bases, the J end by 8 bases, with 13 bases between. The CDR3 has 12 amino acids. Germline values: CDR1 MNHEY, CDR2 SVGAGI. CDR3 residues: CASTGGSGTQYF. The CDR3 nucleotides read TGTGCCAGCACCGGGGGTTCGGGTACGCAGTATTTT.

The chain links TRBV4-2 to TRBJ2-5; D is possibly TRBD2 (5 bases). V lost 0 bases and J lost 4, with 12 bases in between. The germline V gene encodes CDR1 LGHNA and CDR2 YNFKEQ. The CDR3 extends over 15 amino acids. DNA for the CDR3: TGTGCCAGCAGCCAAGATTCTGAGAGGGTAGAGACCCAGTACTTC. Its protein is CASSQDSERVETQYF.

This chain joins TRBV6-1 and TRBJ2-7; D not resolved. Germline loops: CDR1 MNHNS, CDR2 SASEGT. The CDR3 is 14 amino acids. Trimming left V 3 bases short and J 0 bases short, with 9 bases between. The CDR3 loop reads CASSDWASSYEQYF. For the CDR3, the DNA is TGTGCCAGCAGTGATTGGGCTAGCTCCTACGAGCAGTACTTC.

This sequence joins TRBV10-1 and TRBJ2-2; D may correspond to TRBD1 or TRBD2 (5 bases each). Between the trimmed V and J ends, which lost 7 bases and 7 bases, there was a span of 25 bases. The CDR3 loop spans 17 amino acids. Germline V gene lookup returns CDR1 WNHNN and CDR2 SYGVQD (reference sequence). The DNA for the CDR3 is TGCGCCAGCATCCCGGGGTTAGGGGAGACCGTAGGCGGGGAGCTGTTTTTT. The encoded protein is CASIPGLGETVGGELFF.

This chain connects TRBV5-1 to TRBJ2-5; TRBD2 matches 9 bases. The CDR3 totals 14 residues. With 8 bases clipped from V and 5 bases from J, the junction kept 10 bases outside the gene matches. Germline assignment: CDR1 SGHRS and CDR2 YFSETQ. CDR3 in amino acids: CASRGASGVETQYF. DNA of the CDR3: TGCGCCAGTAGAGGGGCTAGCGGGGTGGAGACCCAGTACTTC.

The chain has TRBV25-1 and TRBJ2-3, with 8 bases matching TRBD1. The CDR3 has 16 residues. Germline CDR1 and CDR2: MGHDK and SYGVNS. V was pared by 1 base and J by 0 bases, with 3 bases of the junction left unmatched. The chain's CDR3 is CASSESRTGSTDTQYF. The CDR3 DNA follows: TGTGCCAGCAGTGAATCCAGGACAGGGAGCACAGATACGCAGTATTTT.

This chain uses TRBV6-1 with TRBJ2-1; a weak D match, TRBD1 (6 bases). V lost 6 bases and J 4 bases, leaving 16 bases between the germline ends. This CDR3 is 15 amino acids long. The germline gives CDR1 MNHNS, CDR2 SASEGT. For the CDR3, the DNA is TGTGCCAGCAGCGCCAATGTGGGGGCGTACAATGAGCAGTTCTTC. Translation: CASSANVGAYNEQFF.

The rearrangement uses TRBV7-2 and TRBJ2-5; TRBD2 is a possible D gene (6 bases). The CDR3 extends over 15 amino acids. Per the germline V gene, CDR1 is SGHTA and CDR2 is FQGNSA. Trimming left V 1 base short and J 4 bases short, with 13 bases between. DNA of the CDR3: TGTGCCAGCAGCTTAGATCCCACGCGGGGAGAGACCCAGTACTTC. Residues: CASSLDPTRGETQYF. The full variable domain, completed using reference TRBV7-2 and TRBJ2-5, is GAGVSQSPSNKVTEKGKDVELRCDPISGHTALYWYRQSLGQGLEFLIYFQGNSAPDKSGLPSDRFSAERTGGSVSTLTIQRTQQEDSAVYLCASSLDPTRGETQYFGPGTRLLVL.

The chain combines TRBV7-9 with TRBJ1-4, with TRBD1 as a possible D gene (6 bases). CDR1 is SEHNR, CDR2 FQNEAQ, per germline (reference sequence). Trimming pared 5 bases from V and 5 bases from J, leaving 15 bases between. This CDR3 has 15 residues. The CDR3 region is CASSPSRGLNEKLFF. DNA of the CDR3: TGTGCCAGCAGCCCCTCCAGGGGCCTGAATGAAAAACTGTTTTTT.

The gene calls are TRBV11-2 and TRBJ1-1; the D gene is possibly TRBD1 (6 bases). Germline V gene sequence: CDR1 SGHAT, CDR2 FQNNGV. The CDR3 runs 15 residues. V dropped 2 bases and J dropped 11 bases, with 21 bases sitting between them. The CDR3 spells CASSLTPDLQGFAFF. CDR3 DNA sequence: TGTGCCAGCAGCTTAACCCCGGACTTACAGGGTTTCGCTTTCTTT.

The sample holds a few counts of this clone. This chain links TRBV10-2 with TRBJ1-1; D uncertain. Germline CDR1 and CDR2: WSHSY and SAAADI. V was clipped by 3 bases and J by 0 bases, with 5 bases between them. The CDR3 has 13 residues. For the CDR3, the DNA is TGCGCCAGCAGTGATTGGATGAACACTGAAGCTTTCTTT. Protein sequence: CASSDWMNTEAFF.